This TCR beta chain was found in a study of patients and donors after allogeneic stem cell transplantation. TCRdb analysed the RT-PCR reads with MiXCR anew, one entry per CDR3 protein. Of some 200,000 distinct CDR3 sequences detected, around two fifths appear once; the ten largest clones hold less than 40%. The germline V gene has CDR1 ENHRY and CDR2 SYGVKD. This CDR3 has 14 residues. Trimming removed 10 bases from V and 4 bases from J, with 19 bases in between. The sequencing sample was made of blood, either unsorted or a sorted T cell fraction (not recorded which). This clonotype was obtained from a human donor who was either an allogeneic HSCT recipient or a stem cell or donor lymphocyte infusion donor (not recorded which). It is not recorded whose cells these are; they may come from a transplant donor. The chain carries TRBV10-3 and TRBJ2-5, with D perhaps TRBD1 or TRBD2 (5 bases each). The CDR3 protein is CATNSDRGRETQYF. CDR3 bases: TGTGCCACAAATAGCGATAGGGGTAGAGAGACCCAGTACTTC.